The 27 T cell receptor beta chains in this list originate from one sample, sequenced in a study of OX40 agonist ivuxolimab in advanced cancers. Clones were read by immunoSEQ multiplex PCR, and TCRdb kept only the in-frame ones, dropping some. Of 91,000 or so clones in the sample, approximately 94% were seen once. This sample comprised CD4+ or CD8+ T cells sorted from blood, obtained in a trial of the OX40 agonist ivuxolimab. Receptor source: an adult with an advanced solid tumor such as melanoma, head and neck, liver or kidney cancer.

The V call is TRBV6-1, the J call TRBJ1-5; TRBD1 matches at 7 bases. Germline assignment: CDR1 MNHNS and CDR2 SASEGT. Trimming removed 6 bases from V and 0 bases from J; junction bases left unmatched: 5. There are 15 residues in the CDR3. The CDR3 DNA reads as TGTGCCAGCAGGAGGGACAGCGCTAGCAATCAGCCCCAGCATTTT. It specifies CASRRDSASNQPQHF.

Notes on this clone: Distinct nucleotide sequences in the sample also encode this CDR3. V is TRBV18 and J is TRBJ1-5; D not certain. Trimming cost V 2 bases and J 5 bases, with 7 bases left between them. CDR1 is KGHSH and CDR2 is LQKENI in the germline V gene. This CDR3 is built from 13 residues. The CDR3 region has the DNA TGTGCCAGCTCACCAGGGCGCGATCAGCCCCAGCATTTT. Amino acids: CASSPGRDQPQHF. Filled out from reference TRBV18 and TRBJ1-5, the complete variable domain reads NAGVMQNPRHLVRRRGQEARLRCSPMKGHSHVYWYRQLPEEGLKFMVYLQKENIIDESGMPKERFSAEFPKEGPSILRIQQVVRGDSAAYFCASSPGRDQPQHFGDGTRLSIL.

Remarks on this clone: Additional DNA sequences in this sample encode the identical CDR3. V and J are TRBV5-1 and TRBJ1-1, with D tentatively TRBD1 (6 bases). V was clipped by 4 bases and J by 4 bases, with 8 bases between them. From germline, CDR1 is SGHRS and CDR2 YFSETQ. The CDR3 is 12 residues long. CDR3 DNA: TGCGCCAGCAGCCTACAGGGCACTGAAGCTTTCTTT. This gives the protein CASSLQGTEAFF.

The chain joins TRBV11-2 to TRBJ2-5; TRBD2 aligns across 7 bases. Unmatched junction bases numbered 7, after V lost 4 bases and J lost 5 bases. Per germline, CDR1 SGHAT and CDR2 FQNNGV. The CDR3 contains 14 residues. This chain's CDR3 is CASSSVGGMETQYF. The DNA of the CDR3 is TGTGCCAGCAGCTCCGTGGGAGGGATGGAGACCCAGTACTTC.

This CDR3 is CASSQMGGGLNTEAFF. The CDR3 DNA is TGTGCCAGCAGCCAAATGGGTGGGGGGCTGAACACTGAAGCTTTCTTT. This chain links TRBV11-2 with TRBJ1-1, with a weak D call TRBD1 (6 bases). The CDR3 totals 16 residues. Trimming shortened V by 5 bases and J by 0 bases, and 16 bases separated the two germline ends. Germline CDR1 reads SGHAT; CDR2 reads FQNNGV.

CDR3 amino acids: CASSLSEETQYF. The DNA for the CDR3 is TGTGCCAGCAGCTTATCGGAGGAGACCCAGTACTTC. The rearrangement uses TRBV7-7 and TRBJ2-5; the D is unclear. The CDR3 is 12 residues long. The germline V gene encodes CDR1 SSHAT and CDR2 FNYEAQ (reference sequence). V lost 2 bases, J lost 5 bases, and 6 bases lay in between.

The chain combines TRBV10-3 with TRBJ2-7, with D perhaps matching TRBD2 (5 bases). Germline V CDR1 and CDR2: ENHRY, SYGVKD. The CDR3 extends over 12 amino acids. The V and J ends lost 4 bases and 6 bases respectively, with 10 bases between them. The CDR3 loop is CAISGTPPEQYF. In DNA, the CDR3 is TGTGCCATCAGTGGGACTCCCCCCGAGCAGTACTTC.

The chain links TRBV27 to TRBJ1-4; tentatively, D is TRBD1 (6 bases). CDR3 length equals 13 residues. Looked up from germline, CDR1 is MNHEY and CDR2 is SMNVEV (reference sequence). V was pared by 5 bases and J by 8 bases, with 12 bases between. CDR3 coding DNA: TGTGCCAGCAGTCCCAGGGGTGGAGAAAAACTGTTTTTT. Translating gives CASSPRGGEKLFF. The full variable domain, its missing parts supplied by reference TRBV27 and TRBJ1-4, is EAQVTQNPRYLITVTGKKLTVTCSQNMNHEYMSWYRQDPGLGLRQIYYSMNVEVTDKGDVPEGYKVSRKEKRNFPLILESPSPNQTSLYFCASSPRGGEKLFFGSGTQLSVL.

The J gene is TRBJ1-1, the V gene TRBV6-5; D remains unclear. Trimming removed 1 base from V and 1 base from J, with 4 bases in between. CDR1 MNHEY and CDR2 SVGAGI come from the germline V gene. This CDR3 contains 13 residues. This chain's CDR3 is CASSYWENTEAFF. CDR3 nucleotide sequence: TGTGCCAGCAGTTACTGGGAGAACACTGAAGCTTTCTTT.

The rearrangement joins TRBV28 to TRBJ1-2; D gene ambiguous. V was clipped by 5 bases and J by 4 bases, with 8 bases between them. The CDR3 totals 12 residues. Germline CDR1 and CDR2: MDHEN and SYDVKM. The CDR3 here is CASSPRAYGYTF. DNA for the CDR3: TGTGCCAGCAGTCCCCGGGCCTATGGCTACACCTTC.

This clone has only one observation. The genes are TRBV7-2 and TRBJ1-1; 9 nucleotides line up with TRBD1. CDR3 length: 14 residues. Germline lookup yields CDR1 SGHTA and CDR2 FQGNSA. Trimming cost V 6 bases and J 5 bases; bases outside gene matches: 7. The CDR3 reads CASSLQGAGTEAFF. DNA for the CDR3: TGTGCCAGCAGTCTACAGGGGGCTGGAACTGAAGCTTTCTTT. Full variable domain (rest looked up from reference TRBV7-2 and TRBJ1-1): GAGVSQSPSNKVTEKGKDVELRCDPISGHTALYWYRQSLGQGLEFLIYFQGNSAPDKSGLPSDRFSAERTGGSVSTLTIQRTQQEDSAVYLCASSLQGAGTEAFFGQGTRLTVV.

V and J are TRBV4-3 and TRBJ2-7; TRBD2 matches 10 bases. Germline values: CDR1 LGHNA, CDR2 YSLEER. The CDR3 has 15 residues. Trimming removed 4 bases from V and 5 bases from J; junction bases left unmatched: 8. CDR3 region: CASSLSLAGGHEQYF. In DNA form, the CDR3 reads TGCGCCAGCAGCCTATCTTTAGCGGGAGGTCACGAGCAGTACTTC.

This clone was counted once. The rearrangement joins TRBV2 to TRBJ2-2; D possibly corresponds to TRBD1 (7 bases). CDR1 is SNHLY and CDR2 is FYNNEI in the germline V gene. The CDR3 is made up of 15 amino acids. Trimming shortened V by 4 bases and J by 4 bases, and 13 bases separated the two germline ends. CDR3 nucleotides: TGTGCCAGCAGTGTTCAGGGGGGAGGCACCGGGGAGCTGTTTTTT. It specifies CASSVQGGGTGELFF.

This clone was found once. The V gene is TRBV30, the J gene TRBJ1-2; D gene uncertain. Trimming cost V 3 bases and J 5 bases, with 13 bases left between them. The CDR3 totals 13 residues. Per germline, CDR1 GTSNPN and CDR2 SVGIG (reference sequence). CDR3 nucleotides: TGTGCCTGGAGACGAGCAGGATTTTATGGCTACACCTTC. Protein: CAWRRAGFYGYTF.

The chain is built from TRBV5-4 and TRBJ1-1; D perhaps matches TRBD1 (5 bases). This CDR3 is built from 15 residues. Germline CDR1 is SGHNT and CDR2 is YYREEE (reference sequence). The V end lost 4 bases, the J end lost 1 base, and 14 bases lay between the germline ends. CDR3 protein: CASSADPGANTEAFF. In DNA, the CDR3 is TGTGCCAGCAGCGCCGACCCCGGGGCGAACACTGAAGCTTTCTTT.

V gene TRBV7-9 combines with J gene TRBJ2-3; no firm D call. CDR3 length: 13 residues. V was shortened by 6 bases and J by 5 bases, with 12 bases between the two germline ends. From germline, CDR1 is SEHNR and CDR2 FQNEAQ (reference sequence). Here the CDR3 reads CASSPPPVDTQYF. Written as DNA, the CDR3 is TGTGCCAGCAGTCCTCCGCCCGTAGATACGCAGTATTTT.

Points on this clone: The junction shows a germline mismatch at one end, possibly a read error. The chain couples TRBV5-1 to TRBJ2-1; no firm D call. The V gene's germline CDR1 is SGHRS and CDR2 YFSETQ. The CDR3 is 13 amino acids. In DNA, the CDR3 is TGCGTCAGCAGCCAGCAGGTGGCGTCTGAGCAGTTCTTC. Translation gives CVSSQQVASEQFF.

Note on this clone: One end of the junction varies from germline; a read error may be responsible. This sample includes further DNA sequences coding for the same CDR3. The chain has TRBV29-1 and TRBJ1-1, with D maybe TRBD1 (5 bases). The CDR3 loop spans 14 amino acids. Germline V gives CDR1 SQVTM, CDR2 ANQGSEA. CDR3 sequence: CSGSGPSLGTEAFF. The CDR3 DNA reads as TGTAGCGGGTCGGGGCCCAGTTTGGGCACTGAAGCTTTCTTT.

J is TRBJ2-2 and V is TRBV4-2; D not certain. Germline loops: CDR1 LGHNA, CDR2 YNFKEQ. This CDR3 contains 13 residues. V shed 7 bases and J shed 5 bases, with 11 bases lying between them. The CDR3 is CASTPTLTGELFF. In DNA, the CDR3 is TGTGCCAGCACCCCCACGTTGACCGGGGAGCTGTTTTTT.

The chain couples TRBV27 to TRBJ2-2; no firm D call. Germline V gives CDR1 MNHEY, CDR2 SMNVEV (reference sequence). This CDR3 has 14 residues. Trimming cost V 6 bases and J 1 base, with 9 bases left between them. CDR3 protein: CASRHWENTGELFF. The CDR3 DNA is TGTGCCAGCAGGCACTGGGAGAACACCGGGGAGCTGTTTTTT.

The chain employs TRBV6-6 and TRBJ2-1, with 12 positions matching TRBD2. Germline loops: CDR1 MNHNY, CDR2 SVGAGI (reference sequence). Unmatched junction bases numbered 2, after V lost 5 bases and J lost 3 bases. The CDR3 runs 15 residues. The CDR3 loop reads CASSPTSGSYNEQFF. The DNA of the CDR3 is TGTGCCAGCAGTCCGACTAGCGGGAGCTACAATGAGCAGTTCTTC.

The CDR3 DNA is TGTGCCAGCTCACCGGGGACGGGGGTTCGGCCCCTCCACTTT. As protein: CASSPGTGVRPLHF. The gene calls are TRBV18 and TRBJ1-6, with D maybe TRBD1 (5 bases). V lost 3 bases and J lost 13, with 16 bases in between. Per the germline V gene, CDR1 is KGHSH and CDR2 is LQKENI. This CDR3 region has 14 residues.

This sequence joins TRBV9 and TRBJ2-1; the D gene is possibly TRBD1 (5 bases). The germline gives CDR1 SGDLS, CDR2 YYNGEE. V lost 0 bases and J lost 0, with 10 bases in between. CDR3 length: 16 residues. Here the CDR3 reads CASSVEGEPSYNEQFF. CDR3 sequence (DNA): TGTGCCAGCAGCGTAGAAGGGGAACCCTCCTACAATGAGCAGTTCTTC.

The chain has TRBV7-2 and TRBJ2-6, with D uncertain. V was clipped by 3 bases and J by 1 base, with 10 bases between them. Germline CDR1 reads SGHTA; CDR2 reads FQGNSA. This CDR3 contains 16 residues. The CDR3 reads CASSFTATSGANVLTF. DNA of the CDR3: TGTGCCAGCAGCTTTACGGCGACTTCTGGGGCCAACGTCCTGACTTTC.

The chain combines TRBV23-1 with TRBJ2-3; no definite D call. TRBV23-1 is marked as an open reading frame, function uncertain. The CDR3 covers 14 residues. The germline V and J ends were trimmed by 3 bases and 1 base, with 8 bases remaining between them. The CDR3 DNA reads as TGCGCCAGCAGTCATGCCCGGGGCACAGATACGCAGTATTTT. It specifies CASSHARGTDTQYF.

The V and J genes are TRBV7-2 and TRBJ1-3, with D possibly matching TRBD1 (5 bases). With 4 bases removed from V and 0 bases from J, the gap between germline ends came to 10 bases. The CDR3 spans 15 residues. Looked up from germline, CDR1 is SGHTA and CDR2 is FQGNSA. In DNA, the CDR3 is TGTGCCAGCAGCTCTGGGGGGGGCTCTGGAAACACCATATATTTT. Translated: CASSSGGGSGNTIYF.

This clone was recorded once. The genes are TRBV7-2 and TRBJ2-7; 9 bases match TRBD1. With 5 bases clipped from V and 3 bases from J, the junction kept 11 bases outside the gene matches. The CDR3 is 16 amino acids. The V gene's germline CDR1 is SGHTA and CDR2 FQGNSA. CDR3 loop: CASSPGRGQGSYEQYF. The CDR3 DNA reads TGTGCCAGCAGCCCAGGGCGGGGACAGGGTAGCTACGAGCAGTACTTC.